A selection of T cell receptor beta chains follows, all from one sample in a study of cytomegalovirus exposure and HLA in healthy donors. Repertoires were generated with immunoSEQ multiplex PCR, while TCRdb's copy carries only in-frame clones and drops some. The sample holds around 300,000 clones, 86% seen once. The sample taken for sequencing was PBMCs. The origin of the receptors is a woman aged 18-29 years in good health and CMV-seronegative. Both conserved end residues are part of each CDR3. A D gene is named only where the DNA matches it firmly. The size of a clone is reported for some rows only, either as once, few or many, or as a class for expanded clones.

J gene | D gene | clone size | V gene | CDR3 DNA | CDR3 protein
TRBJ1-4 | TRBD1 | once | TRBV7-3 | TGTGCCAGCAGCCTACAACAGGGGGGAAAACTGTTTTTT | CASSLQQGGKLFF
TRBJ2-1 | TRBD2 | NA | TRBV4-2 | TGTGCCAGCAGCCAAGGGACTAGCGGGAGCGGGGGCAATGAGCAGTTCTTC | CASSQGTSGSGGNEQFF
TRBJ1-5 | TRBD1 | NA | TRBV15 | TGTGCCACCAGCAGGATGCCGGGACAGGGAGTTCATCAGCCCCAGCATTTT | CATSRMPGQGVHQPQHF
TRBJ2-1 | NA | NA | TRBV6-5 | TGTGCCAGCAGTTACGGTGGGGCTTACAATGAGCAGTTCTTC | CASSYGGAYNEQFF
TRBJ1-2 | TRBD1 | once | TRBV30 | TGTGCCTGGGGGGGACAGATTAACTATGGCTACACCTTC | CAWGGQINYGYTF
TRBJ2-1 | TRBD2 | NA | TRBV5-1 | TGCGCCAGCAGCTACTCAACTAGCGGGATAAAAAATGAGCAGTTCTTC | CASSYSTSGIKNEQFF
TRBJ1-3 | NA | NA | TRBV7-9 | TGTGCCAGCAGCGTCGGGGGGACGAGGTCTGGAAACACCATATATTTT | CASSVGGTRSGNTIYF
TRBJ2-1 | TRBD2 | few | TRBV5-1 | TGCGCCAGCAGCCCCGGGACTAGCGGGAGGGTCAATGAGCAGTTCTTC | CASSPGTSGRVNEQFF
TRBJ2-7 | NA | NA | TRBV28 | TGTGCCAGCAGTTCTCCCGGGACTGCCTCATGGGAGCAGTACTTC | CASSSPGTASWEQYF
TRBJ2-7 | TRBD2 | NA | TRBV5-5 | TGTGCCAGCAGCTTGGTTATGGGTTCTAGCGGGAGTTTCTCCTACGAGCAGTACTTC | CASSLVMGSSGSFSYEQYF
TRBJ1-1 | TRBD1 | NA | TRBV10-2 | TGCGCCAGCAGTACCGACAGGGGAAGAACTGAAGCTTTCTTT | CASSTDRGRTEAFF
TRBJ1-2 | NA | NA | TRBV12-5 | TGTGCTAGTGGTCTTGCTGGGGGCGATGGCTACACCTTC | CASGLAGGDGYTF
TRBJ1-2 | TRBD1 | NA | TRBV6-6 | TGTGCCAGCAGTTACCCGGAGACAGGGTTCTATGGCTACACCTTC | CASSYPETGFYGYTF
TRBJ2-1 | TRBD2 | NA | TRBV15 | TGTGCCACCAGCAGTCGGCTAGCGGGAGTTGGAGAGCAGTTCTTC | CATSSRLAGVGEQFF
TRBJ1-5 | TRBD1 | NA | TRBV5-1 | TGCGCCAGCAGCCCCGGGACAGGGCTCAATCAGCCCCAGCATTTT | CASSPGTGLNQPQHF
TRBJ2-3 | TRBD2 | NA | TRBV27 | TGTGCCAGCAGTCCTGGACTAGCGGGCACAGATACGCAGTATTTT | CASSPGLAGTDTQYF
TRBJ2-5 | NA | NA | TRBV6-5 | TGTGCCAGCAGTTACTCAGGAGGGTCTAGGGAGACCCAGTACTTC | CASSYSGGSRETQYF
TRBJ1-1 | TRBD1 | NA | TRBV7-2 | TGTGCCAGCAGGGTATCCGGGACAGCAAACACTGAAGCTTTCTTT | CASRVSGTANTEAFF
TRBJ1-2 | NA | NA | TRBV6-5 | TGTGCCAGCAGTTACCGGGAGGGGCCCACTGGCTACACCTTC | CASSYREGPTGYTF
TRBJ1-1 | NA | NA | TRBV12-5 | TGTGCTCTCCGGATGGGGGGGGCGAGAACTGAAGCTTTCTTT | CALRMGGARTEAFF
TRBJ1-1 | NA | once | TRBV29-1 | TGCAGCGGTTCTAGTAACACTGAAGCTTTCTTT | CSGSSNTEAFF
TRBJ1-2 | TRBD1 | NA | TRBV19 | TGTGCCACAAGGACAGGGGGCCACTATGGCTACACCTTC | CATRTGGHYGYTF
TRBJ2-7 | NA | NA | TRBV6-5 | TGTGCCAGCAGTGCACAGGGCTACGAGCAGTACTTC | CASSAQGYEQYF
TRBJ1-3 | TRBD1 | NA | TRBV29-1 | TGCAGCGTGGCAGGGGGCACAAACACCATATATTTT | CSVAGGTNTIYF
TRBJ1-5 | TRBD1 | NA | TRBV2 | TGTGCCAGCACCCCGGACAGGCGAAATCAGCCCCAGCATTTT | CASTPDRRNQPQHF
TRBJ2-1 | TRBD2 | NA | TRBV25-1 | TGTGCCAGCAGTGACCGGGACTATTTCAATGAGCAGTTCTTC | CASSDRDYFNEQFF
TRBJ1-2 | NA | once | TRBV10-2 | TGCGCCAGCAGCTATTCCGGGGGGGGTTGGTATGGCTACACCTTC | CASSYSGGGWYGYTF
TRBJ2-7 | NA | NA | TRBV28 | TGTGCCAGCAGTTTGAACAGGGTACGAGGGAACTACGAGCAGTACTTC | CASSLNRVRGNYEQYF
TRBJ1-1 | NA | NA | TRBV15 | TGTGCCACCAGCAGAGATCCCGGACAATACACTGAAGCTTTCTTT | CATSRDPGQYTEAFF
TRBJ2-5 | TRBD2 | NA | TRBV29-1 | TGCAGCGTTGGGACTAGCGGGAGTGAGACCCAGTACTTC | CSVGTSGSETQYF
TRBJ2-7 | NA | NA | TRBV5-6 | TGTGCCAGCAGCTTGCAGGGAATCTACGAGCAGTACTTC | CASSLQGIYEQYF
TRBJ2-7 | TRBD1 | NA | TRBV11-2 | TGTGCCAGCAGCTTGGCCTGGGACAGGGGCGGGTCCACCTACGAGCAGTACTTC | CASSLAWDRGGSTYEQYF
TRBJ1-5 | NA | NA | TRBV30 | TGTGCCTGGAGTGTGAGGCGGGGGGTGATCAATCAGCCCCAGCATTTT | CAWSVRRGVINQPQHF
TRBJ1-1 | NA | NA | TRBV5-4 | TGTGCCAGCAGCTTATCTATCGGTGAGGGAACTGAAGCTTTCTTT | CASSLSIGEGTEAFF
TRBJ2-1 | TRBD2 | NA | TRBV30 | TGTGCCTGGACCGGCGGGGCAGCGGGAAACTACAATGAGCAGTTCTTC | CAWTGGAAGNYNEQFF
TRBJ2-7 | TRBD1 | few | TRBV7-3 | TGTGCCAGCAGCCAAGGACAGGCCCAGGGCGAGCAGTACTTC | CASSQGQAQGEQYF
TRBJ2-3 | TRBD2 | once | TRBV27 | TGTGCCAGCAGTTTAACTGCTAGCGGGAGACGGTCAGATACGCAGTATTTT | CASSLTASGRRSDTQYF
TRBJ2-7 | TRBD2 | medium-sized | TRBV27 | TGTGCCAGCAGCCGCCAAGGACTAGCGTTTAGCTCCTACGAGCAGTACTTC | CASSRQGLAFSSYEQYF
TRBJ2-7 | NA | few | TRBV29-1 | TGCAGCGTTAGGGGGGAGGGCTACCAGCAGTACTTC | CSVRGEGYQQYF
TRBJ1-2 | NA | NA | TRBV27 | TGTGCCAGCAGGACAGGTGACCTTTATGGCTACACCTTC | CASRTGDLYGYTF
TRBJ2-7 | NA | NA | TRBV4-3 | TGCGCCAGCAGCCAAGTCGGAGAATACGAGCAGTACTTC | CASSQVGEYEQYF
TRBJ1-1 | NA | NA | TRBV2 | TGTGCCAGCAGAAAGACCCGGGGGATGGACACTGAAGCTTTCTTT | CASRKTRGMDTEAFF
TRBJ2-7 | NA | NA | TRBV4-1 | TGCGCCAGCAGCCAAGATAGAGACAGCCCGACCTACGAGCAGTACTTC | CASSQDRDSPTYEQYF